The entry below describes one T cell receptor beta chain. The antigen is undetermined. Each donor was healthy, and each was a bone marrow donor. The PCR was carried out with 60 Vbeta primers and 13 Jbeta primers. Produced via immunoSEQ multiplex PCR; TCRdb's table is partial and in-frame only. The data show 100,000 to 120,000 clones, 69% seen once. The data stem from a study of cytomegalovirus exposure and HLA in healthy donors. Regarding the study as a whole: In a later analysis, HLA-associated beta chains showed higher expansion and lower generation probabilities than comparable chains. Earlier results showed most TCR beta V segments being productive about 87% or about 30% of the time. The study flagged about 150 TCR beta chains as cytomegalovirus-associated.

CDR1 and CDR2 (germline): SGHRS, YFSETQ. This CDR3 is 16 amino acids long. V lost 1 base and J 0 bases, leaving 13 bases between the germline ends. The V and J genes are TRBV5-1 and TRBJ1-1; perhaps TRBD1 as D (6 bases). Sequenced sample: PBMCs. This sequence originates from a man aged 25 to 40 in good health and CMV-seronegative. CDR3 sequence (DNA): TGCGCCAGCAGCTTGACCGGACAGAGCATGAACACTGAAGCTTTCTTT. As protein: CASSLTGQSMNTEAFF.